Listed below are T cell receptor beta chains from one sample, sequenced in a study of cytomegalovirus exposure and HLA in healthy donors. Repertoires were generated with immunoSEQ multiplex PCR, while TCRdb's copy carries only in-frame clones and drops some. The data contain 120,000 to 150,000 clones, around 80% of them seen just once; the ten biggest clones take up less than 15%. The source material was PBMCs. These receptors came from a man aged 35 to 55 in good health and CMV-seropositive. The CDR3 runs from the conserved cysteine through the conserved F or W. Each record gives: V gene, CDR3 protein.

v_gene: TRBV7-2; CDR3aa: CASSPGLAGGNEQFF
v_gene: TRBV2; CDR3aa: CASSLPATDTQYF
v_gene: TRBV4-3; CDR3aa: CASSQPGGPYGYTF
v_gene: TRBV2; CDR3aa: CASSPDYFYEQYF
v_gene: TRBV18; CDR3aa: CASSLKAGGPNTELFF
v_gene: TRBV18; CDR3aa: CASSPTRDQSTEAFF
v_gene: TRBV28; CDR3aa: CASRLAGGAYEQYF
v_gene: TRBV27; CDR3aa: CASSLSGTDTQYF
v_gene: TRBV19; CDR3aa: CASTWTRTSTDTQYF
v_gene: TRBV19; CDR3aa: CASSMVAALTGELFF
v_gene: TRBV6-1; CDR3aa: CASNPSGSSYEQYF
v_gene: TRBV7-6; CDR3aa: CASGGGRTEAFF
v_gene: TRBV28; CDR3aa: CASALGGRRDEQFF
v_gene: TRBV6-6; CDR3aa: CASSYRGDRTEAFF
v_gene: TRBV6-6; CDR3aa: CASRPALAGVYGQYF
v_gene: TRBV2; CDR3aa: CASSRDYGTYEQYF
v_gene: TRBV28; CDR3aa: CASTRTGPRNQPQHF
v_gene: TRBV19; CDR3aa: CASSYPGLSTEAFF
v_gene: TRBV10-3; CDR3aa: CAISEEGLNTEAFF
v_gene: TRBV7-6; CDR3aa: CASSRLAGNNEQFF
v_gene: TRBV19; CDR3aa: CASSIVRGAGYGYTF
v_gene: TRBV7-2; CDR3aa: CATRKSPEAFF
v_gene: TRBV15; CDR3aa: CATSTIPGQIYGYTF
v_gene: TRBV4-1; CDR3aa: CASSQERTSGRQQYF
v_gene: TRBV13; CDR3aa: CASSLKGGIAGWTSYNEQFF
v_gene: TRBV19; CDR3aa: CASSISTANYGYTF
v_gene: TRBV5-4; CDR3aa: CATQAGSETQYF
v_gene: TRBV9; CDR3aa: CASSVGGTGEGSGYTF
v_gene: TRBV9; CDR3aa: CASSSQGQGMGEQYF
v_gene: TRBV19; CDR3aa: CASSGLGDSEQYF
v_gene: TRBV18; CDR3aa: CASSPSGTGGTGELFF
v_gene: TRBV19; CDR3aa: CASSIVSGTNEQFF
v_gene: TRBV19; CDR3aa: CASSSGRANGELFF
v_gene: TRBV5-6; CDR3aa: CASSLFDRLNTEAFF
v_gene: TRBV28; CDR3aa: CASSYHYRGEDTDTQYF
v_gene: TRBV4-1; CDR3aa: CASSQGTEGFYEQYF
v_gene: TRBV6-1; CDR3aa: CASSFGSWEETQYF
v_gene: TRBV7-9; CDR3aa: CASSRSRGRGNTIYF
v_gene: TRBV7-9; CDR3aa: CSSSFTSFRVTSGKLFF
v_gene: TRBV29-1; CDR3aa: CSARDREYEQYF
v_gene: TRBV5-6; CDR3aa: CASSSTWTSGTSYEQYF
v_gene: TRBV9; CDR3aa: CASSVEDRASGEKLFF
v_gene: TRBV5-1; CDR3aa: CASSLQGQGTSEQYF
v_gene: TRBV11-2; CDR3aa: CASSFFSVGDRRTEAFF
v_gene: TRBV30; CDR3aa: CAWTGTSGRASLYTGELFF
v_gene: TRBV18; CDR3aa: CASSPLGANPSGNTIYF